The source of this T cell receptor (beta chain) is a study of cytomegalovirus exposure and HLA in healthy donors. The germline V gene encodes CDR1 LNHDA and CDR2 SQIVND (reference sequence). This CDR3 has 17 residues. After removal of 4 bases from V and 0 bases from J, the junction contained 6 bases not matched to a gene. Both 60 Vbeta primers and 13 Jbeta primers went into the PCR. Repertoires were generated with immunoSEQ multiplex PCR, while TCRdb's copy carries only in-frame clones and drops some. The sample data list over 100,000 clones. Material for sequencing was PBMCs. This receptor was obtained from a man aged 35 to 55 in good health and CMV-seropositive. The chain joins TRBV19 to TRBJ1-5; 10 bases are a match to TRBD1. CDR3 sequence: CASSTTGQGYSNQPQHF. The CDR3 DNA is TGTGCCAGTAGTACGACGGGACAGGGGTATAGCAATCAGCCCCAGCATTTT.